This entry lists 24 T cell receptor beta chains sequenced from one sample in a study of blood T cell repertoires in COVID-19. The repertoire was sequenced with immunoSEQ multiplex PCR; TCRdb's copy has only in-frame clones and lacks some. The table includes approximately 120,000 clones, about 93% detected once. The specimen was peripheral blood. The receptors shown here come from a man between 45 and 60 years old with COVID-19, enrolled during active disease.

J is TRBJ2-1 and V is TRBV14, with D tentatively TRBD2 (5 bases). V gave up 2 bases and J gave up 4 bases, with 9 bases separating them. The CDR3 consists of 14 residues. CDR1 is SGHDN and CDR2 is FVKESK in the germline V gene. The CDR3 sequence is CASSQTSGYNEQFF. DNA of the CDR3: TGTGCCAGCAGCCAAACCAGCGGATACAATGAGCAGTTCTTC.

The chain combines TRBV30 with TRBJ2-2; D perhaps matches TRBD2 (6 bases). V was trimmed by 3 bases and J by 6 bases, leaving 14 bases between them. This CDR3 spans 14 amino acids. Germline-derived CDR1 and CDR2 are GTSNPN and SVGIG (reference sequence). CDR3: CAWRKTSSPGELFF. In nucleotides, the CDR3 is TGTGCCTGGAGGAAGACTAGTTCTCCCGGGGAGCTGTTTTTT.

This clone was detected only a few times. The CDR3 nucleotides read TGTGCCAGCACCGACCAAGAGACCCAGTACTTC. This codes for CASTDQETQYF. This sequence joins TRBV11-2 and TRBJ2-5; D is unclear. Germline CDR1 is SGHAT and CDR2 is FQNNGV. Deletions cut 7 bases from V and 0 bases from J, with 3 bases between. CDR3 size: 11 residues. Combining the CDR3 with reference TRBV11-2 and TRBJ2-5 gives the whole variable domain EAGVAQSPRYKIIEKRQSVAFWCNPISGHATLYWYQQILGQGPKLLIQFQNNGVVDDSQLPKDRFSAERLKGVDSTLKIQPAKLEDSAVYLCASTDQETQYFGPGTRLLVL.

This chain uses TRBV5-4 with TRBJ2-5; 7 nucleotides match TRBD1. The CDR3 is 13 amino acids. Looked up from germline, CDR1 is SGHNT and CDR2 is YYREEE (reference sequence). V was pared by 3 bases and J by 3 bases, with 2 bases of the junction left unmatched. The CDR3 region is CASSYGTEETQYF. The CDR3 nucleotides read TGTGCCAGCAGCTATGGGACAGAAGAGACCCAGTACTTC. Filled out from reference TRBV5-4 and TRBJ2-5, the complete variable domain reads ETGVTQSPTHLIKTRGQQVTLRCSSQSGHNTVSWYQQALGQGPQFIFQYYREEENGRGNFPPRFSGLQFPNYSSELNVNALELDDSALYLCASSYGTEETQYFGPGTRLLVL.

CDR3 sequence: CASSTKTGSTGELFF. The CDR3 DNA sequence: TGTGCCAGTAGTACGAAGACAGGGAGCACCGGGGAGCTGTTTTTT. The chain employs TRBV19 and TRBJ2-2; TRBD1 aligns across 7 bases. The trim removed 4 bases at V and 4 bases at J, leaving 6 bases unmatched. This CDR3 contains 15 residues. Germline V gives CDR1 LNHDA, CDR2 SQIVND (reference sequence).

V and J are TRBV12-3 or TRBV12-4 and TRBJ2-7, with D hard to call. V dropped 7 bases and J dropped 7 bases, with 14 bases sitting between them. The length of the CDR3 is 12 residues. The CDR3 loop reads CASTLGMREQYV. The CDR3 DNA reads as TGTGCCAGCACCCTAGGAATGAGGGAGCAGTACGTC.

The rearrangement uses TRBV6-5 and TRBJ1-2; 7 nucleotides match TRBD1. The CDR3 loop spans 13 amino acids. V trimming: 6 bases; J trimming: 7 bases; junction bases outside the gene matches: 8. Germline values: CDR1 MNHEY, CDR2 SVGAGI. The CDR3 sequence: CASSLDRDGGYTF. The CDR3 bases are TGTGCCAGCAGCCTAGACAGGGACGGTGGCTACACCTTC.

The table lists this clone with a count of one. V and J are TRBV6-5 and TRBJ2-7, with D maybe TRBD1 (6 bases). This CDR3 contains 13 residues. Germline V lookup: CDR1 MNHEY, CDR2 SVGAGI. Trimming removed 1 base from V and 5 bases from J, with 9 bases in between. CDR3 in DNA: TGTGCCAGCAGTTACTTGCAGGGGCACGAGCAGTACTTC. Protein sequence: CASSYLQGHEQYF.

CDR3 in DNA: TGTGCCAGCAGCAGGGGACAGTCGGCGGATGGCTACACCTTC. This translates into CASSRGQSADGYTF. The chain combines TRBV19 with TRBJ1-2, with 7 bases lining up with TRBD1. Germline lookup yields CDR1 LNHDA and CDR2 SQIVND (reference sequence). The CDR3 runs 14 residues. V trimming: 9 bases; J trimming: 6 bases; junction bases outside the gene matches: 13.

This chain connects TRBV7-3 to TRBJ1-2, with a tentative D call TRBD1 (6 bases). CDR1 SGHTA and CDR2 FQGTGA come from the germline V gene. V shed 5 bases and J shed 9 bases, with 22 bases lying between them. This CDR3 region has 15 residues. The CDR3 reads CASSPHRQEVLSYTF. The CDR3 DNA is TGTGCCAGCAGCCCCCACAGACAGGAGGTGTTAAGCTACACCTTC.

The rearrangement uses TRBV19 and TRBJ1-5; 7 positions agree with TRBD1. The CDR3 covers 16 residues. The junction had 10 bases not matched to a gene; V was cut back by 5 bases and J by 3 bases. CDR1 and CDR2 (germline): LNHDA, SQIVND (reference sequence). As DNA, the CDR3 is TGTGCCAGTAGTCCTTCACAGGGGACCTTCAATCAGCCCCAGCATTTT. Translated, it gives CASSPSQGTFNQPQHF.

CDR3 DNA: TGTGCCAGCCGGCAACCCGGGACAGGGTGGGCGGGCTACACCTTC. It yields the protein CASRQPGTGWAGYTF. V is TRBV27 and J is TRBJ1-2; 9 positions match TRBD1. Per the germline V gene, CDR1 is MNHEY and CDR2 is SMNVEV (reference sequence). CDR3 size: 15 residues. Trimming took 8 bases from V and 8 from J; bases not matched to a gene: 15.

This clone was seen only once. The V and J genes are TRBV7-2 and TRBJ2-1; TRBD1 aligns across 10 bases. This CDR3 is 14 amino acids long. Germline CDR1 reads SGHTA; CDR2 reads FQGNSA. Trimming cost V 5 bases and J 5 bases; bases outside gene matches: 3. The CDR3 loop is CASSPGTGDNEQFF. CDR3 in DNA: TGTGCCAGCAGCCCTGGGACAGGGGACAATGAGCAGTTCTTC.

The J gene is TRBJ1-5, the V gene TRBV19, with 10 bases that match TRBD1. The CDR3 runs 16 residues. Trimming at V came to 6 bases and at J to 0 bases, leaving 5 bases not matched to a gene. Per the germline V gene, CDR1 is LNHDA and CDR2 is SQIVND (reference sequence). The chain's CDR3 is CASRQTGGYSNQPQHF. In DNA form, the CDR3 reads TGTGCCAGTAGGCAGACAGGGGGCTATAGCAATCAGCCCCAGCATTTT.

This chain joins TRBV9 and TRBJ1-1, with 11 bases that match TRBD1. This CDR3 comprises 14 residues. Germline CDR1 SGDLS, CDR2 YYNGEE. After removal of 4 bases from V and 6 bases from J, the junction contained 5 bases not matched to a gene. Written as DNA, the CDR3 is TGTGCCAGCAGCCAACGGACAGGGGGCTCTGAAGCTTTCTTT. Translating gives CASSQRTGGSEAFF.

This chain connects TRBV28 to TRBJ1-1, with TRBD1 identical over 7 bases. This CDR3 region has 16 residues. After removal of 4 bases from V and 1 base from J, the junction contained 9 bases not matched to a gene. Germline V gene sequence: CDR1 MDHEN, CDR2 SYDVKM. CDR3 coding DNA: TGTGCCAGCAGTTGGGCCGGGACAGCTAAGAACACTGAAGCTTTCTTT. It codes for CASSWAGTAKNTEAFF.

J is TRBJ1-1 and V is TRBV5-1, with 12 bases that match TRBD1. The CDR3 sequence is 16 residues long. Germline values: CDR1 SGHRS, CDR2 YFSETQ. The J segment lost 5 bases and the V segment lost 0 bases, leaving 5 bases of the junction unmatched. CDR3 nucleotide sequence: TGCGCCAGCAGCTTGGCGGGACAGGGGGCAGCTACTGAAGCTTTCTTT. Translation: CASSLAGQGAATEAFF.

The V gene is TRBV18, the J gene TRBJ1-1, with D unresolved. Trimming shortened V by 4 bases and J by 0 bases, and 9 bases separated the two germline ends. From germline, CDR1 is KGHSH and CDR2 LQKENI. This CDR3 region has 14 residues. The CDR3 loop reads CASSRSEVNTEAFF. The CDR3, as DNA: TGTGCCAGCTCACGGTCAGAGGTGAACACTGAAGCTTTCTTT.

The V call is TRBV2, the J call TRBJ2-1; D perhaps matches TRBD2 (6 bases). Germline assignment: CDR1 SNHLY and CDR2 FYNNEI. This CDR3 has 15 residues. V was pared by 8 bases and J by 0 bases, with 14 bases between. The CDR3 spells CASQRDLSSYNEQFF. The CDR3 DNA follows: TGTGCCAGCCAAAGGGACTTAAGCTCCTACAATGAGCAGTTCTTC.

This chain uses TRBV19 with TRBJ1-3; D is ambiguous. V lost 4 bases and J lost 0, with 10 bases in between. Germline lookup yields CDR1 LNHDA and CDR2 SQIVND (reference sequence). This CDR3 is built from 15 residues. CDR3 amino acids: CASSTRLTSGNTIYF. The CDR3 region has the DNA TGTGCCAGTAGTACCCGACTCACCTCTGGAAACACCATATATTTT.

This clone was observed a single time. The J gene is TRBJ1-6, the V gene TRBV5-6, with a possible D match to TRBD1 (6 bases). Looked up from germline, CDR1 is SGHDT and CDR2 is YYEEEE. Trimming left V 1 base short and J 11 bases short, with 10 bases between. The CDR3 sequence is 13 residues long. The CDR3 is CASSLNRDTPLHF. The CDR3 DNA reads as TGTGCCAGCAGCTTGAACAGGGATACACCCCTCCACTTT.

The CDR3 coding sequence is TGTGCCAGCTCACCGGGAGGCTTCTCCTACGAGCAGTACGTC. This sequence encodes CASSPGGFSYEQYV. The J gene is TRBJ2-7, the V gene TRBV18, with a possible D match to TRBD2 (6 bases). V lost 3 bases, J lost 0 bases, and 9 bases lay in between. Germline assignment: CDR1 KGHSH and CDR2 LQKENI. The CDR3 is 14 residues long.

The V and J genes are TRBV18 and TRBJ1-5; possible D gene TRBD1, 5 bases. Germline V gene sequence: CDR1 KGHSH, CDR2 LQKENI. This CDR3 comprises 14 residues. Trimming removed 3 bases from V and 0 bases from J, with 6 bases in between. The CDR3 reads CASSPGGSNQPQHF. For the CDR3, the DNA is TGTGCCAGCTCACCGGGGGGTAGCAATCAGCCCCAGCATTTT.

The gene calls are TRBV7-3 and TRBJ1-6, with D possibly matching TRBD1 (5 bases). From germline, CDR1 is SGHTA and CDR2 FQGTGA. The V gene lost 4 bases and the J gene lost 9 bases, with 10 bases spanning the gap. The CDR3 is 13 residues long. CDR3 in amino acids: CASSSLGGSPLHF. In DNA form, the CDR3 reads TGTGCCAGCAGCTCGCTGGGGGGTTCACCCCTCCACTTT.